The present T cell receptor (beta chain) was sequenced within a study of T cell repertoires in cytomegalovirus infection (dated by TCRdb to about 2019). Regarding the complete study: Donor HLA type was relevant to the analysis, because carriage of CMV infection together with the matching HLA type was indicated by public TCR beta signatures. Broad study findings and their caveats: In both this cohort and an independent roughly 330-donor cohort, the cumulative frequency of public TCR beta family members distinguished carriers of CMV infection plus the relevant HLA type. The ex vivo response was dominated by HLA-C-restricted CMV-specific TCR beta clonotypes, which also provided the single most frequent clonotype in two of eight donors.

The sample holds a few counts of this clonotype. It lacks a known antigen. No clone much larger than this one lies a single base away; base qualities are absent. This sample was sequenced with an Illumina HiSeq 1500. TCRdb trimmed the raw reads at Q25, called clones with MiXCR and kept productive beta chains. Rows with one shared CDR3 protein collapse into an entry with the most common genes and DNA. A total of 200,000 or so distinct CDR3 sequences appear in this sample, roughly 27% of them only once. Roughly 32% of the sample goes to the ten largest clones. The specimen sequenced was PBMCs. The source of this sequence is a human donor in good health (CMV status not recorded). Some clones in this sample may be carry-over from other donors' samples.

CDR3 reads: CASSEQGSANTGELFF. The nucleotides read TGTGCCAGCTCCGAGCAAGGTAGCGCGAACACCGGGGAGCTGTTTTTT. The chain links TRBV18 with TRBJ2-2; the D region possibly corresponds to TRBD2 (5 bases align). Cut back by 6 bases and 0 bases, the V and J ends lie 14 bases apart. The germline V gene provides CDR1 KGHSH and CDR2 LQKENI. From its cysteine to its phenylalanine, the CDR3 spans 16 amino acids. Left in the record is the CDR3 DNA by itself, 48 bases read in frame from the first base.